This TCR beta chain was identified in a study of CD8 T cells in Susac syndrome. RNA amounts of about 0.5 to 1 ug underwent reverse transcription with random hexamers. With immunoSEQ multiplex PCR, TCR beta CDR3 was amplified across 54 Vbeta and 13 Jbeta. A single record per CDR3 protein comes from TCRdb applying MiXCR to the immunoSEQ multiplex PCR reads. Of about 440,000 distinct CDR3 sequences detected, roughly 85% appear once; the ten largest clones hold 0.09% to 0.15%. Per the germline V gene, CDR1 is MGHRA and CDR2 is YSYEKL. The CDR3 is made up of 15 amino acids. Trimming at V came to 0 bases and at J to 7 bases, leaving 6 bases not matched to a gene.

This chain joins TRBV4-1 and TRBJ1-5, with 7 bases that match TRBD1. The source of this sequence is a human donor with multiple sclerosis. Sequenced input: CD8+ T cells from PBMCs. CDR3 nucleotide sequence: TGCGCCAGCAGCCAAGATGACAGGGTAGGACAGCCCCAGCATTTT. It encodes CASSQDDRVGQPQHF.